Sequencing of this T cell receptor beta chain was carried out in a study of control samples from healthy donors and cancer patients (TCRdb year 2020). To note about this clone: Which antigen it targets is not known. There are no base qualities to consult, and no much larger clone falls within one base.

Receptors were amplified or captured by the immunoSEQ multiplex PCR assay. TCRdb obtained this table from immuneACCESS and retained in-frame rearrangements with V and J assigned. These tables miss some clones; where compared with another copy, unresolved V genes account for less than half of the shortfall, and the remainder is unexplained. This sample has some 410,000 clones in its table, and more than 80% of those were observed once. The ten largest clones take up just under 6.5% of the sample. V sheds 5 bases and J sheds 1 base, leaving 6 bases between their ends. From a lookup of the germline V gene (reference sequence), CDR1 and CDR2 are DFQATT and SNEGSKA. From its cysteine to its phenylalanine, the CDR3 spans 11 amino acids. Only CDR3 DNA is held: 33 bases, read in frame from base 1.

The chain uses TRBV20-1 and TRBJ2-7; there is no confident call for the D gene. The source is a man in his forties with head and neck cancer. The sample taken for sequencing was PBMCs. Here is the DNA: TGCAGTGCTCGTAAGTCCTACGAGCAGTACTTC. It translates to CSARKSYEQYF.